A selection of T cell receptor beta chains follows, all from one sample in a study of PD-L1 blockade in urothelial cancer. The assay was immunoSEQ multiplex PCR, and TCRdb's table has in-frame clones only and misses some. The sample lists 15,000 to 20,000 clones, about 88% seen once, with roughly 13% in the top ten. The starting material was PBMCs, obtained around atezolizumab (anti-PD-L1) treatment. The receptors come from a man aged 65-85 years with urothelial cancer. The CDR3 runs from the conserved cysteine through the conserved F or W. D genes are given only for firm matches. Size is omitted from some rows. Given values are once, few, many or a class for expanded clones.

J gene: TRBJ2-2
V gene: TRBV6-4
D gene: .
clone size: .
CDR3 protein: CASSDSTNTGELFF
CDR3 DNA: TGTGCCAGCAGTGACTCCACGAACACCGGGGAGCTGTTTTTT

J gene: TRBJ2-7
V gene: TRBV29-1
D gene: .
clone size: .
CDR3 protein: CSVARDWGYEQYF
CDR3 DNA: TGCAGCGTTGCCCGGGACTGGGGCTACGAGCAGTACTTC

J gene: TRBJ1-5
V gene: TRBV27
D gene: TRBD1
clone size: .
CDR3 protein: CASSLATGANQPQHF
CDR3 DNA: TGTGCCAGCAGTTTAGCGACAGGGGCCAATCAGCCCCAGCATTTT

J gene: TRBJ2-3
V gene: TRBV20-1
D gene: .
clone size: .
CDR3 protein: CSARTRDTQYF
CDR3 DNA: TGCAGTGCTAGGACTCGGGATACGCAGTATTTT

J gene: TRBJ2-3
V gene: TRBV27
D gene: .
clone size: .
CDR3 protein: CASSSYRVQGTQYF
CDR3 DNA: TGTGCCAGCAGTTCCTACAGGGTGCAGGGGACGCAGTATTTT

J gene: TRBJ2-2
V gene: TRBV10-2
D gene: TRBD1
clone size: .
CDR3 protein: CASSPAGGYAGELFF
CDR3 DNA: TGCGCCAGCAGCCCTGCAGGGGGTTACGCCGGGGAGCTGTTTTTT

J gene: TRBJ2-6
V gene: TRBV5-1
D gene: TRBD2
clone size: .
CDR3 protein: CASSGQRGAPSGANVLTF
CDR3 DNA: TGCGCCAGCAGCGGCCAGCGGGGGGCGCCGTCTGGGGCCAACGTCCTGACTTTC

J gene: TRBJ1-2
V gene: TRBV7-6
D gene: TRBD1
clone size: .
CDR3 protein: CASSASGTVPSYGYTF
CDR3 DNA: TGTGCCAGCAGCGCCTCCGGGACAGTTCCGTCATATGGCTACACCTTC

J gene: TRBJ2-6
V gene: TRBV7-2
D gene: .
clone size: .
CDR3 protein: CASSLYHRQDSGANVLTF
CDR3 DNA: TGTGCCAGCAGCTTATACCATAGACAGGACTCTGGGGCCAACGTCCTGACTTTC

J gene: TRBJ1-4
V gene: TRBV6-5
D gene: .
clone size: .
CDR3 protein: CASSNTGSNEKLFF
CDR3 DNA: TGTGCCAGCAGCAATACAGGGTCTAATGAAAAACTGTTTTTT

J gene: TRBJ2-7
V gene: TRBV7-2
D gene: TRBD1
clone size: .
CDR3 protein: CASSLRVGQGVYEQYF
CDR3 DNA: TGTGCCAGCAGCCTCCGAGTGGGACAGGGAGTCTACGAGCAGTACTTC

J gene: TRBJ1-6
V gene: TRBV5-5
D gene: .
clone size: .
CDR3 protein: CASSSVGESYNSPLHF
CDR3 DNA: TGTGCCAGCAGCTCGGTCGGGGAGTCCTATAATTCACCCCTCCACTTT

J gene: TRBJ2-7
V gene: TRBV6-6
D gene: .
clone size: .
CDR3 protein: CASSTGGGDRSYEQYF
CDR3 DNA: TGTGCCAGCAGCACGGGTGGAGGTGATCGTTCCTACGAGCAGTACTTC

J gene: TRBJ1-6
V gene: TRBV10-3
D gene: TRBD1
clone size: .
CDR3 protein: CAISEDRVSPLHF
CDR3 DNA: TGTGCCATCAGTGAGGACAGGGTTTCACCCCTCCACTTT

J gene: TRBJ1-3
V gene: TRBV4-1
D gene: .
clone size: .
CDR3 protein: CASSAPGRGKGNTIYF
CDR3 DNA: TGCGCCAGCAGCGCCCCGGGTAGGGGGAAAGGAAACACCATATATTTT

J gene: TRBJ1-1
V gene: TRBV6-1
D gene: .
clone size: once
CDR3 protein: CASSEYLGLDTEAFF
CDR3 DNA: TGTGCCAGCAGTGAGTATCTGGGGCTCGACACTGAAGCTTTCTTT

J gene: TRBJ1-1
V gene: TRBV5-3
D gene: .
clone size: once
CDR3 protein: CARSMNRVSTEAFF
CDR3 DNA: TGTGCCAGAAGCATGAACAGGGTTAGTACTGAAGCTTTCTTT

J gene: TRBJ2-4
V gene: TRBV5-8
D gene: .
clone size: .
CDR3 protein: CASSRGSLPENIQYF
CDR3 DNA: TGTGCCAGCAGCCGGGGGAGTCTACCGGAAAACATTCAGTACTTC

J gene: TRBJ2-5
V gene: TRBV11-2
D gene: .
clone size: .
CDR3 protein: CASSLDGRDFQETQYF
CDR3 DNA: TGTGCCAGCAGCTTAGATGGGCGGGACTTCCAAGAGACCCAGTACTTC

J gene: TRBJ2-7
V gene: TRBV2
D gene: .
clone size: .
CDR3 protein: CASSEVAGDIEQYF
CDR3 DNA: TGTGCCAGCAGTGAAGTCGCAGGGGATATTGAGCAGTACTTC

J gene: TRBJ1-1
V gene: TRBV10-3
D gene: TRBD1
clone size: .
CDR3 protein: CAISETGGRGAFF
CDR3 DNA: TGTGCCATCAGTGAAACAGGGGGACGCGGAGCTTTCTTT

J gene: TRBJ1-6
V gene: TRBV5-6
D gene: TRBD1
clone size: .
CDR3 protein: CASSSGTGWGSPLHF
CDR3 DNA: TGTGCCAGCAGCTCCGGGACAGGTTGGGGGTCACCCCTCCACTTT